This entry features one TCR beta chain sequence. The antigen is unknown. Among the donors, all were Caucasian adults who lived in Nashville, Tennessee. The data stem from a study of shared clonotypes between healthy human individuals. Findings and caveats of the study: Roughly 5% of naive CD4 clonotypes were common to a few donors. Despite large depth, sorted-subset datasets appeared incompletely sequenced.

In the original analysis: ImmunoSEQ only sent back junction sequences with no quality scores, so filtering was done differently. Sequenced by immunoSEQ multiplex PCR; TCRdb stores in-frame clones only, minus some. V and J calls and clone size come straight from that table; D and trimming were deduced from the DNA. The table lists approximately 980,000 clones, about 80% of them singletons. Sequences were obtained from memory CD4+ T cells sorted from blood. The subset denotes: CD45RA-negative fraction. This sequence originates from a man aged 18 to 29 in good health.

The CDR3 region has the DNA TGTGCCAGTAGTGGACTCGAGATGGGGTACGAGCAGTACTTC. It encodes CASSGLEMGYEQYF. The V gene is TRBV19, the J gene TRBJ2-7; possibly TRBD2 for D (5 bases). CDR3 length: 14 amino acids. The germline V gene encodes CDR1 LNHDA and CDR2 SQIVND (reference sequence). Deletions cut 5 bases from V and 4 bases from J, with 15 bases between.